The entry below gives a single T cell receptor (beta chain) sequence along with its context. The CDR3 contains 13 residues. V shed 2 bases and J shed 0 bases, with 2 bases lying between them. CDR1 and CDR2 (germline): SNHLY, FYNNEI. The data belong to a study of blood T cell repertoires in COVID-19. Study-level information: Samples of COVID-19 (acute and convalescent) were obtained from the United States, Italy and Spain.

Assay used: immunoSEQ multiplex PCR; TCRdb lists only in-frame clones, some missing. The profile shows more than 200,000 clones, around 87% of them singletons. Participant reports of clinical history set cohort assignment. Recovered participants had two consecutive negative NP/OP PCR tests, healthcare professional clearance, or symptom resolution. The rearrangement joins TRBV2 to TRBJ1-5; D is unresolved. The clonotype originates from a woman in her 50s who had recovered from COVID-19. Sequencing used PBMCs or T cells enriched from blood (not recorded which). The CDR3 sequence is CASSEYSNQPQHF. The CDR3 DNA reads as TGTGCCAGCAGTGAATATAGCAATCAGCCCCAGCATTTT.